Following are 27 T cell receptor beta chains from one sample sequenced in a study of blood T cell repertoires in COVID-19. TCRdb's table, derived via immunoSEQ multiplex PCR, lists solely in-frame clones and lacks some. The sample has over 200,000 clones, just under 90% seen once. The sample taken for sequencing was PBMCs or T cells enriched from blood (not recorded which). The receptors derive from a man under 40 who had recovered from COVID-19.

The chain joins TRBV10-3 to TRBJ1-1; 9 bases align to TRBD1. Germline trimming cut 3 bases from V and 7 bases from J; bases unmatched to any gene: 12. Germline V gene data show CDR1 as ENHRY and CDR2 as SYGVKD. The CDR3 runs to 16 residues. DNA for the CDR3: TGTGCCATCAGTGACTCTCGCGGGACAGGGAACCGTGAAGCTTTCTTT. This encodes CAISDSRGTGNREAFF.

The rearrangement uses TRBV28 and TRBJ2-5; tentatively, D is TRBD1 (6 bases). The V end lost 6 bases, the J end lost 5 bases, and 16 bases lay between the germline ends. This CDR3 has 14 amino acids. Germline V CDR1 and CDR2: MDHEN, SYDVKM. The CDR3 protein is CASSRGGFLETQYF. In nucleotides, the CDR3 is TGTGCCAGCAGCCGAGGGGGTTTCCTGGAGACCCAGTACTTC.

This clone was seen a handful of times. The CDR3 nucleotides read TGTGCCAGCAGCCAGGGCAGCCATAGCAATCAGCCCCAGCATTTT. As protein: CASSQGSHSNQPQHF. This chain joins TRBV3-1 (or the pseudogene TRBV3-2) and TRBJ1-5; D call uncertain. Germline CDR1 LGHDT, CDR2 YNNKEL (reference sequence). The germline V and J ends were trimmed by 3 bases and 0 bases, with 9 bases remaining between them. The CDR3 contains 15 residues.

The chain recombines TRBV29-1 with TRBJ2-7; 10 bases are shared with TRBD1. The germline V gene has CDR1 SQVTM and CDR2 ANQGSEA. This CDR3 has 17 amino acids. The V and J ends lost 6 bases and 9 bases, in that order; junction bases with no gene match: 23. The CDR3 coding sequence is TGCAGCGTCACAGTGTCCTCAATTACCGGGACAGGGGCTAGGCAGTACTTC. It translates to CSVTVSSITGTGARQYF.

The chain combines TRBV6-5 with TRBJ1-3; TRBD1 matches at 9 bases. The V gene's germline CDR1 is MNHEY and CDR2 SVGAGI. The CDR3 runs to 14 residues. V gave up 6 bases and J gave up 7 bases; unmatched junction bases: 7. The chain's CDR3 is CASSPTGGLNTIYF. The CDR3 coding sequence is TGTGCCAGCAGCCCGACAGGGGGTCTCAACACCATATATTTT.

By share of the sample, this clone is medium-sized. The chain recombines TRBV18 with TRBJ2-7, with a tentative D call TRBD1 (5 bases). The V end was cut by 2 bases, the J end by 2 bases, with 19 bases between. The CDR3 length is 17 residues. The germline gives CDR1 KGHSH, CDR2 LQKENI. The CDR3 DNA reads TGTGCCAGCTCACCAGGAACCGATAAGGGGTCCCCCTACGAGCAGTACTTC. Its protein product is CASSPGTDKGSPYEQYF.

The rearrangement uses TRBV10-1 and TRBJ1-1, with D possibly being TRBD1 (6 bases). V shed 4 bases and J shed 7 bases, with 13 bases lying between them. This CDR3 is built from 13 residues. Germline V gene lookup returns CDR1 WNHNN and CDR2 SYGVQD (reference sequence). DNA of the CDR3: TGCGCCAGCAGTGCCCAGGACAGCGGTGAAGCTTTCTTT. Its translation: CASSAQDSGEAFF.

The chain combines TRBV24-1 with TRBJ2-3; tentative D call: TRBD1 (6 bases). There are 16 residues in the CDR3. Per germline, CDR1 KGHDR and CDR2 SFDVKD. V lost 3 bases and J lost 0, with 12 bases in between. The chain's CDR3 is CATSDRRQESTDTQYF. The CDR3 bases are TGTGCCACCAGTGATCGTAGACAGGAAAGCACAGATACGCAGTATTTT.

This chain uses TRBV12-3 or TRBV12-4 with TRBJ1-2; no clear D. The CDR3 loop spans 11 amino acids. Trimming cost V 7 bases and J 3 bases, with 6 bases left between them. The CDR3 coding sequence is TGTGCCAGCACCCAATACTATGGCTACACCTTC. Protein: CASTQYYGYTF.

V usage is TRBV6-2 or TRBV6-3 and J usage is TRBJ2-2, with TRBD2 as a possible D gene (7 bases). Germline V gene data show CDR1 as MNHEY and CDR2 as SVGEGT. The CDR3 runs 17 residues. Trimming removed 2 bases at V and 2 bases at J, with 15 bases between. CDR3 residues: CASSYHRERDNTGELFF. CDR3 bases: TGTGCCAGCAGTTACCACAGGGAGCGGGACAACACCGGGGAGCTGTTTTTT.

The chain combines TRBV19 with TRBJ1-5; D call uncertain. The V end was cut by 1 base, the J end by 2 bases, with 12 bases between. The length of the CDR3 is 16 residues. Germline CDR1 LNHDA, CDR2 SQIVND (reference sequence). CDR3 residues: CASSIAWERGNQPQHF. The CDR3 nucleotides are TGTGCCAGTAGTATAGCTTGGGAGAGGGGCAATCAGCCCCAGCATTTT.

This chain connects TRBV19 to TRBJ2-2; 9 positions match TRBD1. The germline V gene has CDR1 LNHDA and CDR2 SQIVND (reference sequence). The CDR3 sequence is 17 residues long. V was clipped by 4 bases and J by 1 base; unmatched bases: 7. The DNA of the CDR3 is TGTGCCAGTAGTAGGACAGGGGATTGGGGGAACACCGGGGAGCTGTTTTTT. Its protein product is CASSRTGDWGNTGELFF.

This clone has just one count. The chain is built from TRBV27 and TRBJ2-7; 14 positions match TRBD2. V shed 5 bases, J shed 2 bases, and the junction held 8 bases outside the gene matches. Germline-derived CDR1 and CDR2 are MNHEY and SMNVEV (reference sequence). The CDR3 contains 17 residues. The CDR3 loop is CASSRQGTSGSPYEQYF. In DNA form, the CDR3 reads TGTGCCAGCAGTCGACAGGGGACTAGCGGGAGTCCCTACGAGCAGTACTTC.

This chain joins TRBV19 and TRBJ2-1; 7 positions match TRBD1. J was trimmed by 2 bases and V by 4 bases; bases with no gene match: 26. The CDR3 consists of 22 residues. The germline CDR1 and CDR2 sequences are LNHDA and SQIVND (reference sequence). The CDR3 is CASSRGQQMDRPWTATYNEQFF. The CDR3 DNA reads TGTGCCAGTAGTAGGGGGCAACAGATGGACAGGCCTTGGACGGCTACCTACAATGAGCAGTTCTTC. Looking up the rest from reference TRBV19 and TRBJ2-1 gives the full variable domain: DGGITQSPKYLFRKEGQNVTLSCEQNLNHDAMYWYRQDPGQGLRLIYYSQIVNDFQKGDIAEGYSVSREKKESFPLTVTSAQKNPTAFYLCASSRGQQMDRPWTATYNEQFFGPGTRLTVL.

This clone was detected only a few times. The chain is built from TRBV4-1 and TRBJ2-1; TRBD2 matches at 11 bases. V dropped 4 bases and J dropped 6; count of bases not matched to a gene: 17. The CDR3 runs to 19 residues. Germline V lookup: CDR1 MGHRA, CDR2 YSYEKL. CDR3 nucleotides: TGCGCCAGCAGCCTACGGGACAGCCGTACTAGCGGGAGAAGCAATGAGCAGTTCTTC. Translated, it gives CASSLRDSRTSGRSNEQFF.

J is TRBJ2-7 and V is TRBV20-1, with D possibly TRBD2 on 6 matching bases. Germline-derived CDR1 and CDR2 are DFQATT and SNEGSKA (reference sequence). V lost 5 bases, J lost 3 bases, and 8 bases lay in between. This CDR3 is built from 11 residues. The CDR3 DNA follows: TGCAGTGCTCGACTAGACTACGAGCAGTACTTC. Amino acid sequence: CSARLDYEQYF.

This sequence joins TRBV18 and TRBJ1-2, with TRBD1 identical over 8 bases. The CDR3 totals 16 residues. V gave up 5 bases and J gave up 4 bases; unmatched junction bases: 12. Germline V gives CDR1 KGHSH, CDR2 LQKENI. CDR3 nucleotide sequence: TGTGCCAGCTCATCGACAGGAGGGACAGGTCCCTATGGCTACACCTTC. Protein: CASSSTGGTGPYGYTF.

The chain combines TRBV7-9 with TRBJ2-1; TRBD1 matches at 9 bases. Unmatched junction bases numbered 12, after V lost 1 base and J lost 11 bases. The CDR3 loop spans 16 amino acids. Germline CDR1 reads SEHNR; CDR2 reads FQNEAQ (reference sequence). The CDR3 protein is CASSLDRDRVGGKQFF. The CDR3 nucleotides read TGTGCCAGCAGCTTAGACCGGGACAGGGTAGGGGGCAAGCAGTTCTTC. Full variable domain (remainder filled in from reference TRBV7-9 and TRBJ2-1): DTGVSQNPRHKITKRGQNVTFRCDPISEHNRLYWYRQTLGQGPEFLTYFQNEAQLEKSRLLSDRFSAERPKGSFSTLEIQRTEQGDSAMYLCASSLDRDRVGGKQFFGPGTRLTVL.

The V call is TRBV6-2 or TRBV6-3, the J call TRBJ2-5, with TRBD2 as a possible D gene (6 bases). This CDR3 spans 13 amino acids. Germline lookup yields CDR1 MNHEY and CDR2 SVGEGT. The V end lost 0 bases, the J end lost 5 bases, and 7 bases lay between the germline ends. The DNA for the CDR3 is TGTGCCAGCAGTTACTCTCGGGGGGAGACCCAGTACTTC. It translates to CASSYSRGETQYF.

J is TRBJ2-1 and V is TRBV5-4, with D possibly TRBD1 on 6 matching bases. This CDR3 is built from 12 residues. CDR1 and CDR2 from the germline V gene are SGHNT and YYREEE (reference sequence). V lost 2 bases, J lost 14 bases, and 14 bases lay in between. Here the CDR3 reads CASSFPTGMEFF. The CDR3 coding sequence is TGTGCCAGCAGCTTTCCTACAGGGATGGAGTTCTTC.

This clone came up a few times. V usage is TRBV18 and J usage is TRBJ1-5, with a possible D match to TRBD1 (5 bases). The length of the CDR3 is 15 residues. CDR1 KGHSH and CDR2 LQKENI come from the germline V gene. V shed 1 base and J shed 6 bases, with 13 bases lying between them. The DNA of the CDR3 is TGTGCCAGCTCACCACTGGGGACTCCTGGTCAGCCCCAGCATTTT. This sequence encodes CASSPLGTPGQPQHF.

The chain is built from TRBV5-5 and TRBJ1-2; D is uncertain. Germline V CDR1 and CDR2: SGHKS, YYEKEE (reference sequence). CDR3 size: 11 residues. V was shortened by 3 bases and J by 4 bases, with 4 bases between the two germline ends. This chain's CDR3 is CASSSGYGYTF. CDR3 DNA sequence: TGTGCCAGCAGCTCCGGCTATGGCTACACCTTC.

The chain carries TRBV4-2 and TRBJ1-2; D gene uncertain. The CDR3 runs to 12 residues. Looked up from germline, CDR1 is LGHNA and CDR2 is YNFKEQ. V was shortened by 1 base and J by 8 bases, with 8 bases between the two germline ends. The DNA for the CDR3 is TGTGCCAGCAGCCAAGGAGGGCCAGGCTACACCTTC. This translates into CASSQGGPGYTF.

This rearrangement joins TRBV6-2 or TRBV6-3 to TRBJ2-1; 9 bases line up with TRBD1. The CDR3 has 16 amino acids. J gave up 2 bases and V 0 bases, and 2 bases lay outside the gene matches. Germline V gives CDR1 MNHEY, CDR2 SVGEGT. The CDR3 sequence is CASSYSGDRAYNEQFF. The CDR3 DNA is TGTGCCAGCAGTTACTCAGGGGACAGGGCCTACAATGAGCAGTTCTTC.

V usage is TRBV15 and J usage is TRBJ1-5, with D perhaps matching TRBD1 (6 bases). V was cut by 0 bases and J by 1 base, with 16 bases left in between. CDR1 LNHNV and CDR2 YYDKDF come from the germline V gene (reference sequence). CDR3 length: 18 amino acids. The CDR3 bases are TGTGCCACCAGCAGAGATCTCCCGACAGGCTACAGCAATCAGCCCCAGCATTTT. Translation: CATSRDLPTGYSNQPQHF.

The rearrangement links TRBV6-2 or TRBV6-3 to TRBJ2-7; D is unclear. Germline V CDR1 and CDR2: MNHEY, SVGEGT. This CDR3 contains 12 residues. V shed 5 bases and J shed 3 bases, with 8 bases lying between them. CDR3 loop: CASSPGYYEQYF. The CDR3 DNA follows: TGTGCCAGCAGTCCAGGTTACTACGAGCAGTACTTC.

This chain uses TRBV30 with TRBJ2-3, with 12 bases matching TRBD2. This CDR3 comprises 16 residues. CDR1 and CDR2 (germline): GTSNPN, SVGIG (reference sequence). With 0 bases clipped from V and 6 bases from J, the junction kept 7 bases outside the gene matches. The CDR3 here is CAWSVGDGTSGDTQYF. The CDR3 nucleotides are TGTGCCTGGAGTGTAGGGGACGGGACTAGCGGGGATACGCAGTATTTT.